The 31 T cell receptor beta chains below come from one sample, sequenced in a study of blood T cell repertoires in COVID-19. Data came from immunoSEQ multiplex PCR; TCRdb stores just in-frame clones and leaves some out. The sample lists roughly 300,000 clones, approximately 86% occurring once. Sequencing used PBMCs or T cells enriched from blood (not recorded which). The origin of the receptors is a woman between 40 and 50 years old with acute COVID-19.

The chain uses TRBV27 and TRBJ2-1, with TRBD1 identical over 8 bases. The ends lost 5 bases at V and 1 base at J; junction bases unmatched: 7. From germline, CDR1 is MNHEY and CDR2 SMNVEV (reference sequence). The CDR3 length is 16 residues. The chain's CDR3 is CASSATGGRSYNEQFF. As DNA, the CDR3 is TGTGCCAGCAGTGCAACAGGGGGTCGATCCTACAATGAGCAGTTCTTC.

This clone was seen a handful of times. The V gene is TRBV12-3 or TRBV12-4, the J gene TRBJ1-5; TRBD1 might be the D (5 bases). This CDR3 is built from 12 residues. V lost 6 bases, J lost 5 bases, and 8 bases lay in between. As DNA, the CDR3 is TGTGCCAGCAGCCTGGGGCATCAGCCCCAGCATTTT. It translates to CASSLGHQPQHF.

V and J are TRBV6-1 and TRBJ2-6, with D maybe TRBD1 (6 bases). The CDR3 has 16 residues. The germline V gene encodes CDR1 MNHNS and CDR2 SASEGT. Trimming removed 3 bases at V and 4 bases at J, with 13 bases between. CDR3 bases: TGTGCCAGCAGTGACCAGGGACATACCGGGGCCAACGTCCTGACTTTC. Protein: CASSDQGHTGANVLTF.

V usage is TRBV20-1 and J usage is TRBJ2-1, with 8 bases matching TRBD1. Trimming cost V 3 bases and J 4 bases; bases outside gene matches: 5. The CDR3 covers 14 residues. Germline V gene sequence: CDR1 DFQATT, CDR2 SNEGSKA (reference sequence). CDR3 protein: CSASPRTGYNEQFF. The DNA for the CDR3 is TGCAGTGCTAGTCCACGGACAGGGTACAATGAGCAGTTCTTC.

J is TRBJ1-1 and V is TRBV13; unclear D gene. The CDR3 is 15 amino acids. V lost 0 bases to trimming and J lost 1 base, with 9 bases between them. Germline V CDR1 and CDR2: PRHDT, FYEKMQ (reference sequence). CDR3 protein: CASSLGLAGNTEAFF. Here the CDR3 DNA reads TGTGCCAGCAGCTTAGGCTTGGCGGGGAACACTGAAGCTTTCTTT.

V and J are TRBV12-3 or TRBV12-4 and TRBJ1-2; tentative D call: TRBD1 (6 bases). V lost 5 bases to trimming and J lost 4 bases, with 11 bases between them. The CDR3 covers 13 residues. CDR3 nucleotides: TGTGCCAGCAGTGTGACAGGAGGCTATGGCTACACCTTC. Translated: CASSVTGGYGYTF.

The chain has TRBV3-1 (or the pseudogene TRBV3-2) and TRBJ2-7; D is possibly TRBD2 (6 bases). The CDR3 has 15 amino acids. With 1 base removed from V and 4 bases from J, the gap between germline ends came to 14 bases. CDR1 and CDR2 from the germline V gene are LGHDT and YNNKEL (reference sequence). The CDR3 region is CASSQGGGVKYEQYF. DNA for the CDR3: TGTGCCAGCAGCCAAGGCGGAGGGGTAAAGTACGAGCAGTACTTC.

The chain has TRBV18 and TRBJ2-7; perhaps TRBD2 as D (6 bases). CDR1 is KGHSH and CDR2 is LQKENI in the germline V gene. CDR3 length: 15 amino acids. The germline V and J ends were trimmed by 0 bases and 6 bases, with 15 bases remaining between them. The chain's CDR3 is CASSPPSTSGGEQYF. The CDR3 nucleotides are TGTGCCAGCTCACCACCGTCGACTAGTGGTGGCGAGCAGTACTTC.

This clone appeared a single time. The V gene is TRBV12-3 or TRBV12-4, the J gene TRBJ2-5; a weak D match, TRBD1 (5 bases). Trimming took 5 bases from V and 2 from J, leaving 9 bases between them. The CDR3 covers 13 residues. The CDR3 spells CASSPRQQETQYF. In nucleotides, the CDR3 is TGTGCCAGCAGTCCCCGACAGCAAGAGACCCAGTACTTC.

The J gene is TRBJ1-1, the V gene TRBV25-1; 8 bases fit TRBD1. The CDR3 has 13 residues. V gave up 8 bases and J gave up 5 bases; unmatched junction bases: 7. The germline gives CDR1 MGHDK, CDR2 SYGVNS. In DNA, the CDR3 is TGTGCCAGCTCCGGACAGGGCCGGACTGAAGCTTTCTTT. As protein: CASSGQGRTEAFF.

This clone was recorded a few times. This sequence joins TRBV6-2 or TRBV6-3 and TRBJ2-2; unclear D gene. Germline values: CDR1 MNHEY, CDR2 SVGEGT. CDR3 length: 13 amino acids. Trimming shortened V by 4 bases and J by 8 bases, and 11 bases separated the two germline ends. As DNA, the CDR3 is TGTGCCAGCAGTTCCTTCTTGGCTGGGGAGCTGTTTTTT. This sequence encodes CASSSFLAGELFF.

The chain has TRBV6-5 and TRBJ1-4, with D possibly TRBD1 on 6 matching bases. The ends were cut back, 8 bases at V and 0 bases at J, with 13 bases in the middle. CDR1 and CDR2 from the germline V gene are MNHEY and SVGAGI. CDR3 length: 15 residues. The CDR3 region is CASWTDIPTNEKLFF. The CDR3 DNA sequence: TGTGCCAGCTGGACAGACATACCAACTAATGAAAAACTGTTTTTT.

V and J are TRBV19 and TRBJ1-4; D possibly corresponds to TRBD1 (5 bases). This CDR3 is built from 16 residues. The V gene's germline CDR1 is LNHDA and CDR2 SQIVND (reference sequence). V was pared by 3 bases and J by 7 bases, with 18 bases between. Written as DNA, the CDR3 is TGTGCCAGTAGTATTCGATTCGAGGGGAGGTCTGAAAAACTGTTTTTT. This gives the protein CASSIRFEGRSEKLFF.

The gene calls are TRBV7-9 and TRBJ1-1, with 10 bases identical to TRBD1. Losses at the gene ends were 4 bases for V and 0 bases for J; bases not matched to a gene: 8. Looked up from germline, CDR1 is SEHNR and CDR2 is FQNEAQ (reference sequence). The CDR3 has 17 amino acids. The CDR3 is CASSSRGQGFLNTEAFF. The CDR3 region has the DNA TGTGCCAGCAGCTCTCGGGGACAGGGGTTCTTGAACACTGAAGCTTTCTTT.

The J gene is TRBJ2-7, the V gene TRBV11-2, with 12 bases matching TRBD2. Trimming cost V 4 bases and J 4 bases; bases outside gene matches: 8. CDR1 and CDR2 (germline): SGHAT, FQNNGV. The CDR3 runs to 16 residues. For the CDR3, the DNA is TGTGCCAGCAGCTCTCTAGCGGGAGGGCTTCAATACGAGCAGTACTTC. It encodes CASSSLAGGLQYEQYF. The full variable domain, its missing parts supplied by reference TRBV11-2 and TRBJ2-7, is EAGVAQSPRYKIIEKRQSVAFWCNPISGHATLYWYQQILGQGPKLLIQFQNNGVVDDSQLPKDRFSAERLKGVDSTLKIQPAKLEDSAVYLCASSSLAGGLQYEQYFGPGTRLTVT.

The gene calls are TRBV29-1 and TRBJ2-5; 7 bases fit TRBD1. From germline, CDR1 is SQVTM and CDR2 ANQGSEA. CDR3 length: 14 amino acids. J lost 2 bases, V lost 4 bases, and 7 bases had no gene match. In nucleotides, the CDR3 is TGCAGCGTTGTCAGGGGGAACCTACAAGAGACCCAGTACTTC. Translating gives CSVVRGNLQETQYF.

This clone was seen a single time. The rearrangement links TRBV25-1 to TRBJ1-2, with D hard to call. Trimming stripped 4 bases from V and 4 bases from J, with 13 bases between. Germline CDR1 is MGHDK and CDR2 is SYGVNS. This CDR3 has 14 amino acids. CDR3 sequence reads: CASSGPPLFYGYTF. The DNA for the CDR3 is TGTGCCAGCAGTGGGCCCCCCCTTTTCTATGGCTACACCTTC.

This chain uses TRBV11-2 with TRBJ2-6; D gene uncertain. Trimming pared 5 bases from V and 3 bases from J, leaving 8 bases between. This CDR3 region has 14 residues. The germline V gene has CDR1 SGHAT and CDR2 FQNNGV. CDR3: CASSPARGANVLTF. The DNA of the CDR3 is TGTGCCAGCAGCCCCGCGCGTGGGGCCAACGTCCTGACTTTC.

DNA of the CDR3: TGTGCCAGCAGCCCGGACAGGGGCAGGGTAAAAAGCAAAGGCTCCTACGAGCAGTACTTC. It translates to CASSPDRGRVKSKGSYEQYF. The rearrangement uses TRBV5-4 and TRBJ2-7; 9 nucleotides align to TRBD1. Per the germline V gene, CDR1 is SGHNT and CDR2 is YYREEE (reference sequence). Trimming removed 4 bases from V and 0 bases from J; junction bases left unmatched: 20. The CDR3 runs 20 residues.

This sequence joins TRBV4-2 and TRBJ2-1, with 7 nucleotides matching TRBD2. This CDR3 is built from 15 residues. Germline CDR1 reads LGHNA; CDR2 reads YNFKEQ. The J segment lost 7 bases and the V segment lost 3 bases, leaving 9 bases of the junction unmatched. CDR3 in amino acids: CASSHGSGKGNEQFF. DNA for the CDR3: TGTGCCAGCAGCCATGGGAGCGGGAAGGGGAATGAGCAGTTCTTC.

The chain carries TRBV28 and TRBJ2-2; 10 bases line up with TRBD1. The J segment lost 4 bases and the V segment lost 3 bases, leaving 5 bases of the junction unmatched. The CDR3 is 16 residues long. Germline CDR1 reads MDHEN; CDR2 reads SYDVKM. CDR3 DNA sequence: TGTGCCAGCAGTTTCAGGGACAGGGGTCCCACCGGGGAGCTGTTTTTT. This encodes CASSFRDRGPTGELFF.

This chain uses TRBV2 with TRBJ2-7, with TRBD1 identical over 7 bases. Germline loops: CDR1 SNHLY, CDR2 FYNNEI. V dropped 6 bases and J dropped 5; count of bases not matched to a gene: 16. The CDR3 covers 16 residues. CDR3 loop: CASSESIDRVYHEQYF. The DNA for the CDR3 is TGTGCCAGCAGCGAATCAATTGACAGGGTGTATCACGAGCAGTACTTC.

This clone came up once. This chain links TRBV19 with TRBJ2-7; 12 nucleotides line up with TRBD2. CDR3 length equals 17 residues. V gave up 3 bases and J gave up 2 bases; unmatched junction bases: 8. CDR1 and CDR2 from the germline V gene are LNHDA and SQIVND (reference sequence). The CDR3 DNA is TGTGCCAGTAGTATTCCTAAGACTAGCGGGAGTGCCTACGAGCAGTACTTC. The encoded protein is CASSIPKTSGSAYEQYF.

The J gene is TRBJ2-1, the V gene TRBV19; TRBD2 agrees at 8 bases. Germline trimming cut 3 bases from V and 6 bases from J; bases unmatched to any gene: 4. In germline, CDR1 is LNHDA, CDR2 SQIVND (reference sequence). The CDR3 contains 14 residues. CDR3 sequence: CASSILAGTNEQFF. The DNA of the CDR3 is TGTGCCAGTAGTATTTTAGCGGGGACCAATGAGCAGTTCTTC. Using reference TRBV19 and TRBJ2-1 for the parts outside the CDR3, the full variable domain is DGGITQSPKYLFRKEGQNVTLSCEQNLNHDAMYWYRQDPGQGLRLIYYSQIVNDFQKGDIAEGYSVSREKKESFPLTVTSAQKNPTAFYLCASSILAGTNEQFFGPGTRLTVL.

The chain joins TRBV10-3 to TRBJ2-5; D perhaps matches TRBD2 (5 bases). The CDR3 has 14 amino acids. Trimming left V 4 bases short and J 2 bases short, with 11 bases between. Germline V lookup: CDR1 ENHRY, CDR2 SYGVKD. The CDR3 DNA reads TGTGCCATCAGTGGTGGACTGAAACAAGAGACCCAGTACTTC. It specifies CAISGGLKQETQYF.

This clone was detected only once. The chain employs TRBV7-2 and TRBJ2-1; 12 bases map to TRBD2. Trimming took 4 bases from V and 6 from J; bases not matched to a gene: 4. Germline V gene data show CDR1 as SGHTA and CDR2 as FQGNSA. CDR3 length equals 15 residues. CDR3 region: CASSSSSGRANEQFF. For the CDR3, the DNA is TGTGCCAGCAGCTCATCTAGCGGGAGGGCCAATGAGCAGTTCTTC. Combining the CDR3 with reference TRBV7-2 and TRBJ2-1 gives the whole variable domain GAGVSQSPSNKVTEKGKDVELRCDPISGHTALYWYRQSLGQGLEFLIYFQGNSAPDKSGLPSDRFSAERTGGSVSTLTIQRTQQEDSAVYLCASSSSSGRANEQFFGPGTRLTVL.

This chain connects TRBV7-8 to TRBJ2-3; 7 bases agree with TRBD1. Germline loops: CDR1 SGHVS, CDR2 FQNEAQ. J was trimmed by 6 bases and V by 3 bases; bases with no gene match: 6. The CDR3 totals 14 residues. As DNA, the CDR3 is TGTGCCAGCAGCTTCGACAGGGATCGGGATACGCAGTATTTT. Amino acid sequence: CASSFDRDRDTQYF. The entire variable domain, with the rest obtained from reference TRBV7-8 and TRBJ2-3, is as follows: GAGVSQSPRYKVAKRGQDVALRCDPISGHVSLFWYQQALGQGPEFLTYFQNEAQLDKSGLPSDRFFAERPEGSVSTLKIQRTQQEDSAVYLCASSFDRDRDTQYFGPGTRLTVL.

J is TRBJ1-5 and V is TRBV3-1 (or the pseudogene TRBV3-2), with D maybe TRBD1 (5 bases). Between the trimmed V and J ends, which lost 0 bases and 2 bases, there was a span of 11 bases. This CDR3 spans 16 amino acids. CDR1 and CDR2 (germline): LGHDT, YNNKEL (reference sequence). CDR3: CASSQDSGRGNQPQHF. Here the CDR3 DNA reads TGTGCCAGCAGCCAAGATTCAGGGCGAGGCAATCAGCCCCAGCATTTT.

The J gene is TRBJ1-1, the V gene TRBV5-3; TRBD1 matches 7 bases. TRBV5-3 is an ORF, with its function uncertain. The V gene end was trimmed by 0 bases and the J gene end by 0 bases; junction bases not matched to a gene: 11. The CDR3 contains 18 residues. CDR3 nucleotides: TGTGCCAGAAGCTTGGGACAGGGTAAAGATGTAATGAACACTGAAGCTTTCTTT. Translated: CARSLGQGKDVMNTEAFF.

The CDR3 region is CASSPTGTGSFKAFF. In nucleotides, the CDR3 is TGCGCCAGCAGCCCAACCGGGACAGGGTCCTTCAAGGCTTTCTTT. This chain connects TRBV5-1 to TRBJ1-1; the match to TRBD1 covers 9 bases. Germline CDR1 and CDR2: SGHRS and YFSETQ. After removal of 4 bases from V and 11 bases from J, the junction contained 15 bases not matched to a gene. The CDR3 is 15 amino acids.

As concerns this clone: The sample has other DNA sequences that encode this CDR3 too. The chain employs TRBV29-1 and TRBJ2-2, with 14 bases fitting TRBD2. Trimming removed 6 bases from V and 5 bases from J; junction bases left unmatched: 5. Germline CDR1 and CDR2: SQVTM and ANQGSEA. The CDR3 length is 15 residues. The CDR3 region has the DNA TGCAGCGTGAAGGGACTAGCGGGAGTTACCGGGGAGCTGTTTTTT. Translating gives CSVKGLAGVTGELFF.